Below are 22 T cell receptor beta chains sequenced from a single sample in a study of CD8+CD57+ T cells in acquired aplastic anemia. Flow cytometry had shown expanded CD8+CD57+ cells in the patients chosen for sequencing. The study profiled TCR beta VDJ and CDR3 using genomic DNA as template. TCRdb re-called the reads through MiXCR, storing one row per CDR3 protein. Counted here are 150,000 to 200,000 distinct CDR3 sequences, less than 60% occurring once; the ten biggest clones make up 0.85% to 1.3%. Sequencing used sorted CD4+, CD8+, or CD8+CD57+ T cells (not recorded which) from PBMCs. The receptor source for this set is a human donor with aplastic anemia.

This sequence joins TRBV29-1 and TRBJ2-3; D perhaps matches TRBD2 (5 bases). This CDR3 has 13 residues. Germline CDR1 SQVTM, CDR2 ANQGSEA. Trimming removed 1 base at V and 3 bases at J, with 8 bases between. CDR3 residues: CSVEGTGTDTQYF. The CDR3 nucleotides read TGCAGCGTTGAAGGAACGGGGACAGATACGCAGTATTTT.

The rearrangement links TRBV15 to TRBJ1-1; D is undetermined. Deletions cut 1 base from V and 1 base from J, with 10 bases between. Germline lookup yields CDR1 LNHNV and CDR2 YYDKDF (reference sequence). CDR3 length: 15 amino acids. The CDR3 sequence is CATSRGKGQNTEAFF. In DNA, the CDR3 is TGTGCCACCAGCAGAGGTAAGGGCCAGAACACTGAAGCTTTCTTT.

This CDR3 is CSARDARQGDTQYF. DNA for the CDR3: TGCAGTGCTAGAGATGCCAGGCAGGGAGATACGCAGTATTTT. The chain has TRBV20-1 and TRBJ2-3; D may be TRBD1 (5 bases). Trimming left V 0 bases short and J 5 bases short, with 12 bases between. Germline assignment: CDR1 DFQATT and CDR2 SNEGSKA (reference sequence). CDR3 length: 14 amino acids.

This clonotype has just a few counts. V is TRBV19 and J is TRBJ1-2; 7 nucleotides line up with TRBD1. Germline assignment: CDR1 LNHDA and CDR2 SQIVND (reference sequence). The CDR3 has 12 residues. Germline trimming cut 4 bases from V and 6 bases from J; bases unmatched to any gene: 2. The CDR3 loop is CASSKQGNGYTF. The CDR3 nucleotides read TGTGCCAGTAGTAAACAGGGGAATGGCTACACCTTC.

This clonotype occurred once. V and J are TRBV15 and TRBJ2-7; 9 bases are shared with TRBD2. Trimming removed 5 bases from V and 2 bases from J; junction bases left unmatched: 7. The CDR3 is made up of 15 amino acids. CDR1 is LNHNV, CDR2 YYDKDF, per germline (reference sequence). CDR3 in DNA: TGTGCCACCAGCCCCAGGCGGGAGGGTACCTACGAGCAGTACTTC. Amino acids: CATSPRREGTYEQYF. Drawing the rest from reference TRBV15 and TRBJ2-7, the complete variable domain is DAMVIQNPRYQVTQFGKPVTLSCSQTLNHNVMYWYQQKSSQAPKLLFHYYDKDFNNEADTPDNFQSRRPNTSFCFLDIRSPGLGDTAMYLCATSPRREGTYEQYFGPGTRLTVT.

The CDR3 protein is CSASTVSVRNSPLHF. The DNA for the CDR3 is TGCAGTGCTAGTACAGTCTCAGTAAGAAATTCACCCCTCCACTTT. J is TRBJ1-6 and V is TRBV20-1; D is unclear. The germline V and J ends were trimmed by 3 bases and 7 bases, with 16 bases remaining between them. The V gene's germline CDR1 is DFQATT and CDR2 SNEGSKA (reference sequence). The CDR3 runs to 15 residues.

Many counts were recorded for this clonotype. The V call is TRBV7-9, the J call TRBJ1-2; D unresolved. V was trimmed by 5 bases and J by 3 bases, leaving 16 bases between them. The CDR3 totals 15 residues. Germline CDR1 and CDR2: SEHNR and FQNEAQ (reference sequence). DNA for the CDR3: TGTGCCAGCAGCCGCCGAGGGCAGGATGACTATGGCTACACCTTC. The encoded protein is CASSRRGQDDYGYTF.

The chain has TRBV24-1 and TRBJ2-7; D may be TRBD2 (5 bases). The V and J ends lost 4 bases and 3 bases respectively, with 12 bases between them. Per germline, CDR1 KGHDR and CDR2 SFDVKD. The CDR3 is 14 amino acids. CDR3 in amino acids: CATSEADRDYEQYF. The CDR3 nucleotides are TGTGCCACCAGTGAAGCGGACCGAGACTACGAGCAGTACTTC.

V is TRBV29-1 and J is TRBJ2-7; D may be TRBD1 (5 bases). Germline V gives CDR1 SQVTM, CDR2 ANQGSEA. CDR3 length: 11 amino acids. Trimming took 7 bases from V and 2 from J, leaving 9 bases between them. This CDR3 reads CSAGRAYEQYF. CDR3 sequence (DNA): TGCAGCGCCGGCAGGGCCTACGAGCAGTACTTC.

This clonotype was counted a few times. This rearrangement joins TRBV2 to TRBJ2-7; possibly TRBD1 for D (6 bases). V dropped 2 bases and J dropped 6 bases, with 14 bases sitting between them. CDR1 and CDR2 from the germline V gene are SNHLY and FYNNEI. The CDR3 is made up of 14 amino acids. The CDR3 DNA reads as TGTGCCAGCAGTGAAAACAGGGTAGACCTCGAGCAGTACTTC. Its translation: CASSENRVDLEQYF.

In this sample, this clonotype turned up many times. V and J are TRBV7-3 and TRBJ1-5; maybe TRBD1 (5 bases). The ends were cut back, 1 base at V and 9 bases at J, with 13 bases in the middle. The CDR3 covers 14 residues. Germline V CDR1 and CDR2: SGHTA, FQGTGA. CDR3 loop: CASSLRAQGAPQHF. As DNA, the CDR3 is TGTGCCAGCAGCTTAAGGGCTCAGGGTGCGCCCCAGCATTTT.

This clonotype was observed many times. This chain uses TRBV12-3 or TRBV12-4 with TRBJ2-1; the D is unclear. The CDR3 totals 14 residues. V lost 5 bases and J lost 2, with 10 bases in between. CDR3 region: CASSNPAPYNEQFF. The CDR3 DNA is TGTGCCAGCAGTAATCCCGCCCCCTACAATGAGCAGTTCTTC.

J is TRBJ2-7 and V is TRBV10-3, with 7 nucleotides matching TRBD1. Trimming removed 3 bases from V and 4 bases from J; junction bases left unmatched: 9. The CDR3 has 15 amino acids. CDR1 is ENHRY, CDR2 SYGVKD, per germline. The CDR3 here is CAISELGTETYEQYF. The CDR3, as DNA: TGTGCCATCAGTGAACTAGGGACAGAGACATACGAGCAGTACTTC.

CDR3 amino acids: CASSEGSMNTEAFF. The CDR3 coding sequence is TGTGCCAGTAGTGAGGGCAGTATGAACACTGAAGCTTTCTTT. The chain has TRBV19 and TRBJ1-1; D not certain. Per germline, CDR1 LNHDA and CDR2 SQIVND (reference sequence). The V end was cut by 5 bases, the J end by 0 bases, with 10 bases between. This CDR3 region has 14 residues.

The V call is TRBV4-2, the J call TRBJ1-4; D gene unclear. Germline values: CDR1 LGHNA, CDR2 YNFKEQ. CDR3 size: 14 residues. V gave up 0 bases and J gave up 6 bases, with 8 bases separating them. The CDR3 region has the DNA TGTGCCAGCAGCCAAGATTCGGGCTATGAAAAACTGTTTTTT. It is translated as CASSQDSGYEKLFF.

This clonotype was recorded at least ten times. The chain links TRBV6-1 to TRBJ1-4; 10 bases map to TRBD1. V was clipped by 6 bases and J by 5 bases; unmatched bases: 9. The CDR3 extends over 16 amino acids. The germline V gene encodes CDR1 MNHNS and CDR2 SASEGT. Here the CDR3 DNA reads TGTGCCAGCAGCCCCGGGACAGGGGCCGGGAATGAAAAACTGTTTTTT. Translation gives CASSPGTGAGNEKLFF.

This clonotype has ten or more counts. The genes are TRBV10-2 and TRBJ1-6; D gene ambiguous. Trimming left V 6 bases short and J 6 bases short, with 12 bases between. CDR1 and CDR2 from the germline V gene are WSHSY and SAAADI. This CDR3 has 14 residues. The CDR3 sequence: CASRLSEGNSPLHF. DNA for the CDR3: TGCGCCAGCAGGTTGTCTGAGGGTAATTCACCCCTCCACTTT.

This rearrangement joins TRBV19 to TRBJ1-5; 9 bases fit TRBD1. Germline lookup yields CDR1 LNHDA and CDR2 SQIVND (reference sequence). V was pared by 7 bases and J by 3 bases, with 4 bases of the junction left unmatched. This CDR3 has 14 residues. Here the CDR3 reads CASTRDRVNQPQHF. The CDR3 DNA sequence: TGTGCCAGTACCCGGGACAGGGTCAATCAGCCCCAGCATTTT.

This clonotype has a handful of counts. With a much larger clone just one base away, this may be a read error. The CDR3 carries no conserved terminal phenylalanine or tryptophan, so it likely arises from a read error. This CDR3 reads CASSPPGVGNQPQHL. In nucleotides, the CDR3 is TGTGCCAGCAGCCCCCCGGGGGTTGGCAATCAGCCCCAGCATCTT. This chain links TRBV7-2 with TRBJ1-5; weak D call: TRBD1 (5 bases). CDR3 length: 15 residues. The ends were cut back, 5 bases at V and 2 bases at J, with 13 bases in the middle. The V gene's germline CDR1 is SGHTA and CDR2 FQGNSA.

This clonotype was seen repeatedly, ten times or more. The chain is built from TRBV6-1 and TRBJ2-1; 7 bases align to TRBD1. The V segment lost 6 bases and the J segment 7 bases; nucleotides outside the gene matches: 6. From germline, CDR1 is MNHNS and CDR2 SASEGT. CDR3 size: 13 residues. The chain's CDR3 is CASSRTGVNEQFF. The CDR3 DNA sequence: TGTGCCAGCAGCCGAACAGGGGTTAATGAGCAGTTCTTC.

The chain employs TRBV24-1 and TRBJ2-3, with D possibly being TRBD1 (5 bases). There are 14 residues in the CDR3. V lost 4 bases and J 2 bases, leaving 9 bases between the germline ends. In germline, CDR1 is KGHDR, CDR2 SFDVKD. The CDR3 DNA reads TGTGCCACCAGTGACAAACAGGACACAGATACGCAGTATTTT. It codes for CATSDKQDTDTQYF.

The chain carries TRBV5-1 and TRBJ1-4, with D uncertain. Germline V gene data show CDR1 as SGHRS and CDR2 as YFSETQ. V gave up 0 bases and J gave up 7 bases, with 16 bases separating them. The CDR3 sequence is 16 residues long. The CDR3 nucleotides read TGCGCCAGCAGCTTGGAGGTGGACTTAAAGCCTGAAAAACTGTTTTTT. It codes for CASSLEVDLKPEKLFF.